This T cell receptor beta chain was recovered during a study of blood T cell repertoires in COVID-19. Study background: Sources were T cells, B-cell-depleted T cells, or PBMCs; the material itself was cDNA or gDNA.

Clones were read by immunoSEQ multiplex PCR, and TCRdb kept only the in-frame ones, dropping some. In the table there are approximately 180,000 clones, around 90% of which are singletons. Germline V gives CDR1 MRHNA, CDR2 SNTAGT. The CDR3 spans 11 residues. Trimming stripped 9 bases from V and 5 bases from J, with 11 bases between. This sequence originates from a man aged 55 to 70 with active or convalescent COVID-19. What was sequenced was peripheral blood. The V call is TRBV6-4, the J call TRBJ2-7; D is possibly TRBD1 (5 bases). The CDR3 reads CARPWGNEQYF. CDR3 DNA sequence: TGTGCCAGACCCTGGGGCAACGAGCAGTACTTC.